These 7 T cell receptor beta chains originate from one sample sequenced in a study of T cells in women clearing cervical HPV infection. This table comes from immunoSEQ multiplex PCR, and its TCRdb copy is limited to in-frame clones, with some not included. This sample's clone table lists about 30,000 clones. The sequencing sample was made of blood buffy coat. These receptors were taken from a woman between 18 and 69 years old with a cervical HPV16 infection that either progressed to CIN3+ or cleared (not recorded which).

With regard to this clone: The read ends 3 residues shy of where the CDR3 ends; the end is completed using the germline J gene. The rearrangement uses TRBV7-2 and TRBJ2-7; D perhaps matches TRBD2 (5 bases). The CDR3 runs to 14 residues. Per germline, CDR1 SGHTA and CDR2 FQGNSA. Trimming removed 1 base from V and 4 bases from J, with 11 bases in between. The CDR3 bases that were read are TGTGCCAGCAGCTTAGGCGGGTGGAGTTACGAG. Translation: CASSLGGWSYE. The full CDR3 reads CASSLGGWSYEQYF. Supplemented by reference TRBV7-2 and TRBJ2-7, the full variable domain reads GAGVSQSPSNKVTEKGKDVELRCDPISGHTALYWYRQSLGQGLEFLIYFQGNSAPDKSGLPSDRFSAERTGGSVSTLTIQRTQQEDSAVYLCASSLGGWSYEQYFGPGTRLTVT.

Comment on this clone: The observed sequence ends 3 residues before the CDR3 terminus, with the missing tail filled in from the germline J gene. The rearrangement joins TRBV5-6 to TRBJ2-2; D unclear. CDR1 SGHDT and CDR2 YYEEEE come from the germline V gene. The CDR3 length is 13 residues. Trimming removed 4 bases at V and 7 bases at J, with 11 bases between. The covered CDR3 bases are TGTGCCAGCAGCCCGCGCGTGAACGGGGAG. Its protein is CASSPRVNGE. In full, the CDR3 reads CASSPRVNGELFF.

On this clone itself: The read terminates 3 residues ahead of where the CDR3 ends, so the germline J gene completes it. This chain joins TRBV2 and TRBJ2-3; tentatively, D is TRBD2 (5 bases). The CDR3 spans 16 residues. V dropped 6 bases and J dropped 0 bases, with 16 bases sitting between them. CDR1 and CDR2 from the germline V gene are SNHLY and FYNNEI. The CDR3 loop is CASRDWASTSTDTQYF. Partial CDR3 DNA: TGTGCCAGCAGGGACTGGGCTTCCACTAGCACAGATACG.

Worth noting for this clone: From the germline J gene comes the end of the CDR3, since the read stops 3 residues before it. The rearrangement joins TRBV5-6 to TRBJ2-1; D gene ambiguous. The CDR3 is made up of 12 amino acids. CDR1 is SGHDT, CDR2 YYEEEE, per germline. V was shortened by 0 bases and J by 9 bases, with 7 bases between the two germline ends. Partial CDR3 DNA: TGTGCCAGCAGCTTGGGCGGCGGTGAG. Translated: CASSLGGGE. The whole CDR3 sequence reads CASSLGGGEQFF.

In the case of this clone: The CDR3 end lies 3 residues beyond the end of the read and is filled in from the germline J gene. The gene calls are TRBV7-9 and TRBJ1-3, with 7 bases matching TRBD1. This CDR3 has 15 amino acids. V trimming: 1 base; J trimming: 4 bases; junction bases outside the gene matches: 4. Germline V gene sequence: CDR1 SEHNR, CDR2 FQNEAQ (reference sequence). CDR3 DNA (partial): TGTGCCAGCAGCTTAGGAACAGGGGCCGGAAACACC. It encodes CASSLGTGAGNT. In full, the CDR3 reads CASSLGTGAGNTIYF.

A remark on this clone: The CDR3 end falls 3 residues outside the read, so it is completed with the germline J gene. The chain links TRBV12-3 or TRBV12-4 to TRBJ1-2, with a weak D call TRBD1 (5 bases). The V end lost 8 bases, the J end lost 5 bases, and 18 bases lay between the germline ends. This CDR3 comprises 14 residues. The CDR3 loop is CASRSPTVEYGYTF. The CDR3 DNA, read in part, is TGTGCCAGCCGTTCCCCGACAGTAGAGTATGGC.

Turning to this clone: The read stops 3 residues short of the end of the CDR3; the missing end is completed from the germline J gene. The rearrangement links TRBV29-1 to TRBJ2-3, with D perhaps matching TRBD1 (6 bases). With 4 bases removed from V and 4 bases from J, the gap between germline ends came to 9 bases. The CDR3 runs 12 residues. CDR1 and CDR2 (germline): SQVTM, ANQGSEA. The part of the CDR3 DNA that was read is TGCAGCGTTGTCAGGGGCCCAGATACG. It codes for CSVVRGPDT. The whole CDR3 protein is CSVVRGPDTQYF.